One sample yielded the 15 T cell receptor beta chains listed below, sequenced in a study of CD8+ T cells in alopecia areata. cDNA serving as the sequencing template came from extracted, reverse transcribed RNA. Produced via immunoSEQ multiplex PCR; TCRdb's table is partial and in-frame only. Among 130,000 to 150,000 clones, approximately 80% were seen once, and the ten largest hold roughly 25%. Documented treatment: oral pan-JAK inhibitor, 5-10 mg twice daily. Specimen: CD8+ T cells sorted from blood, collected at week 4, from a patient treated with tofacitinib. The receptors were sampled from a human donor with alopecia areata.

The chain employs TRBV7-6 and TRBJ2-3, with D unresolved. V was trimmed by 4 bases and J by 1 base, leaving 6 bases between them. The CDR3 covers 13 residues. Germline V gene data show CDR1 as SGHVS and CDR2 as FNYEAQ. The CDR3 sequence: CASSSGGTDTQYF. The CDR3 DNA reads TGTGCCAGCAGCTCCGGAGGCACAGATACGCAGTATTTT.

The CDR3 region has the DNA TGTGCCAGCAGCTTTGGGACAGGGAGGAACGAGCAGTACTTC. It codes for CASSFGTGRNEQYF. The chain uses TRBV9 and TRBJ2-7; 9 bases map to TRBD1. The CDR3 runs 14 residues. Germline trimming cut 4 bases from V and 5 bases from J; bases unmatched to any gene: 7. Germline V gene lookup returns CDR1 SGDLS and CDR2 YYNGEE.

The chain carries TRBV7-8 and TRBJ2-7; unclear D gene. Near its end, the DNA agrees better with TRBJ2-5, so the J call may be wrong. This CDR3 spans 12 amino acids. Germline assignment: CDR1 SGHVS and CDR2 FQNEAQ. In DNA, the CDR3 is TGTGCCAGCAGCCTAGGCACCGGGACCCAGTACTTC. This encodes CASSLGTGTQYF.

The chain couples TRBV4-1 to TRBJ2-1; D remains unclear. Germline V gene sequence: CDR1 MGHRA, CDR2 YSYEKL. The CDR3 is 12 amino acids. V was trimmed by 1 base and J by 12 bases, leaving 10 bases between them. CDR3 DNA sequence: TGCGCCAGCAGCCAAGTGACCGAGCGGCAGTTCTTC. It is translated as CASSQVTERQFF.

In this sample, this clone turned up a few times. Other DNA sequences in this sample translate to the same CDR3. V is TRBV5-6 and J is TRBJ2-7; 12 bases are shared with TRBD1. Germline CDR1 SGHDT, CDR2 YYEEEE. V trimming: 4 bases; J trimming: 7 bases; junction bases outside the gene matches: 6. The CDR3 totals 14 residues. CDR3 in DNA: TGTGCCAGCAGCCCGGGACAGGGGGCACGAGAGCAGTACTTC. As protein: CASSPGQGAREQYF.

The chain uses TRBV7-2 and TRBJ2-7; TRBD2 aligns across 10 bases. This CDR3 spans 15 amino acids. CDR1 is SGHTA, CDR2 FQGNSA, per germline. V trimming: 3 bases; J trimming: 3 bases; junction bases outside the gene matches: 5. DNA for the CDR3: TGTGCCAGCAGCTTTGGGACTAGCGTTTTCTACGAGCAGTACTTC. The encoded protein is CASSFGTSVFYEQYF.

This clone was detected once. The chain joins TRBV5-1 to TRBJ2-3; D possibly corresponds to TRBD2 (7 bases). The CDR3 covers 15 residues. Germline V gene data show CDR1 as SGHRS and CDR2 as YFSETQ. Deletions cut 3 bases from V and 1 base from J, with 12 bases between. The CDR3 region is CASSYWGGRTDTQYF. CDR3 DNA sequence: TGCGCCAGCAGCTATTGGGGGGGGCGCACAGATACGCAGTATTTT. Complete variable domain (other parts from reference TRBV5-1 and TRBJ2-3): KAGVTQTPRYLIKTRGQQVTLSCSPISGHRSVSWYQQTPGQGLQFLFEYFSETQRNKGNFPGRFSGRQFSNSRSEMNVSTLELGDSALYLCASSYWGGRTDTQYFGPGTRLTVL.

The chain links TRBV7-8 to TRBJ2-7, with D possibly being TRBD1 (6 bases). The CDR3 has 13 amino acids. CDR1 and CDR2 from the germline V gene are SGHVS and FQNEAQ. V gave up 3 bases and J gave up 6 bases, with 12 bases separating them. Here the CDR3 reads CASSLETGPEQYF. CDR3 in DNA: TGTGCCAGCAGCTTGGAGACAGGACCCGAGCAGTACTTC.

The rearrangement links TRBV5-1 to TRBJ2-3; D gene ambiguous. Germline CDR1 is SGHRS and CDR2 is YFSETQ. This CDR3 comprises 16 residues. V lost 4 bases, J lost 0 bases, and 15 bases lay in between. DNA for the CDR3: TGCGCCAGCAGCCTCTGGACCTGGGGTAGCACAGATACGCAGTATTTT. Translation: CASSLWTWGSTDTQYF.

The chain uses TRBV5-1 and TRBJ2-4; D assignment may be TRBD1 or TRBD2 (5 bases each). Germline V gene lookup returns CDR1 SGHRS and CDR2 YFSETQ. This CDR3 region has 18 residues. V lost 9 bases to trimming and J lost 3 bases, with 28 bases between them. The CDR3 coding sequence is TGCGCCAAGACCTACCGCTCGGGACCTCCGAGGTACAAAAACATTCAGTACTTC. Amino acid sequence: CAKTYRSGPPRYKNIQYF.

The rearrangement uses TRBV5-1 and TRBJ2-3, with 8 bases that match TRBD1. The CDR3 is 15 amino acids. V was pared by 4 bases and J by 6 bases, with 10 bases of the junction left unmatched. Germline CDR1 is SGHRS and CDR2 is YFSETQ. The DNA of the CDR3 is TGCGCCAGCAGCCTCACCGGGACAGGACGGGATACGCAGTATTTT. It yields the protein CASSLTGTGRDTQYF.

The chain uses TRBV7-9 and TRBJ1-1; D may be TRBD1 (6 bases). This CDR3 is built from 15 residues. Germline CDR1 SEHNR, CDR2 FQNEAQ (reference sequence). V was clipped by 5 bases and J by 4 bases, with 17 bases between them. In nucleotides, the CDR3 is TGTGCCAGCAGCCCTGCCACAGGGATTCGCACTGAAGCTTTCTTT. It translates to CASSPATGIRTEAFF.

The rearrangement uses TRBV5-5 and TRBJ2-2, with no clear D. V dropped 3 bases and J dropped 4 bases, with 7 bases sitting between them. The CDR3 length is 13 residues. In germline, CDR1 is SGHKS, CDR2 YYEKEE (reference sequence). The CDR3 bases are TGTGCCAGCAGCTCAGAGTTCACCGGGGAGCTGTTTTTT. Its protein product is CASSSEFTGELFF.

The genes are TRBV29-1 and TRBJ1-1, with D unresolved. CDR1 SQVTM and CDR2 ANQGSEA come from the germline V gene. Trimming took off 3 bases at V and 2 bases at J, with 4 bases between the two ends. The CDR3 runs 11 residues. The CDR3 spells CSVELNTEAFF. The CDR3 nucleotides are TGCAGCGTTGAGCTAAACACTGAAGCTTTCTTT. The whole variable domain, filled in from reference TRBV29-1 and TRBJ1-1, reads SAVISQKPSRDICQRGTSLTIQCQVDSQVTMMFWYRQQPGQSLTLIATANQGSEATYESGFVIDKFPISRPNLTFSTLTVSNMSPEDSSIYLCSVELNTEAFFGQGTRLTVV.

The chain joins TRBV6-5 to TRBJ1-1; D is perhaps TRBD1 (5 bases). Trimming shortened V by 0 bases and J by 5 bases, and 10 bases separated the two germline ends. The germline V gene has CDR1 MNHEY and CDR2 SVGAGI. The CDR3 spans 14 residues. The CDR3 region is CASSYSPGGTEAFF. The CDR3 DNA is TGTGCCAGCAGTTACTCCCCGGGGGGAACTGAAGCTTTCTTT.